Listed below are T cell receptor beta chains from one sample, sequenced in a study of cytomegalovirus exposure and HLA in healthy donors. Libraries were prepared by immunoSEQ multiplex PCR; TCRdb keeps only in-frame clonotypes and omits some of them. The sample includes about 60,000 clones, roughly three quarters of them seen just once. Sequences were obtained from PBMCs. These receptors came from a woman aged 30 to 39 in good health and CMV-seronegative. Both conserved end residues are part of each CDR3. The order of the fields is V gene, clone size, D gene, J gene, CDR3 DNA, CDR3 protein. The D gene is left open where the match is weak. Rows may omit the clone size; those that give it use once, few, many or a size class.

>TRBV10-3|.|TRBD1|TRBJ2-7
TGTGCCGCCGGACAGGGGGCGGGTGAGCAGTACTTC
CAAGQGAGEQYF
>TRBV7-2|once|.|TRBJ2-1
TGTGCCAGCAGCTTAGGGTGGGGGGGCGGGGGAGATGAGCAGTTCTTC
CASSLGWGGGGDEQFF
>TRBV7-9|.|TRBD1|TRBJ1-4
TGTGCCAGCAGCAGTGACAGGGGGCAGGCTAATGAAAAACTGTTTTTT
CASSSDRGQANEKLFF
>TRBV19|.|.|TRBJ2-2
TGTGCCAGTAGTATAGGTTCGCTAGCGTCGAACACCGGGGAGCTGTTTTTT
CASSIGSLASNTGELFF
>TRBV5-8|.|TRBD1|TRBJ1-4
TGTGCCAGCAGTTTCAACCGACAGGGGGCGGATGAAAAACTGTTTTTT
CASSFNRQGADEKLFF
>TRBV7-8|.|TRBD1|TRBJ1-1
TGTGCCAGCAGCTCCGGGACAGCTAAAGCTTTCTTT
CASSSGTAKAFF
>TRBV21-1|.|.|TRBJ2-7
TGTGCCAGCAGCAGAAAACAGGGCAGGTACGAGCAGTACTTC
CASSRKQGRYEQYF
>TRBV5-1|.|TRBD1|TRBJ1-2
TGCGCCAGCAGCTTGGGGACAGGGGTTGCAACTAACTATGGCTACACCTTC
CASSLGTGVATNYGYTF
>TRBV2|.|.|TRBJ2-5
TGTGCCAGCAGTGAATCTCTAGCAAGTGAGACCCAGTACTTC
CASSESLASETQYF
>TRBV27|once|.|TRBJ1-6
TGTGCCAGCAGATTGGGCCCTCTCCATTCACCCCTCCACTTT
CASRLGPLHSPLHF
>TRBV30|.|.|TRBJ1-5
TGTGCCTGGAGTCAAAACCGGGACTACAATCAGCCCCAGCATTTT
CAWSQNRDYNQPQHF
>TRBV7-2|.|.|TRBJ1-1
TGTGCCAGCAGCTCTAACTTGAACACTGAAGCTTTCTTT
CASSSNLNTEAFF
>TRBV11-2|.|.|TRBJ1-6
TGTGCCAGCAGCCTTATACAGGGTACACCCCTCCACTTT
CASSLIQGTPLHF
>TRBV19|once|TRBD2|TRBJ2-5
TGTGCCACTGCGGGGGGGGAGACCCAGTACTTC
CATAGGETQYF
>TRBV6-1|.|TRBD1|TRBJ1-2
TGTGCCAGCAGCGAGGGACAGGGGGGATATGGCTACACCTTC
CASSEGQGGYGYTF
>TRBV5-1|.|TRBD2|TRBJ2-1
TGCGCCAGCAGCTTCGGCGGGGGCTACAATGAGCAGTTCTTC
CASSFGGGYNEQFF
>TRBV7-2|.|.|TRBJ2-7
TGTGCCAGCAGCTTAAACGGGAACTACGAGCAGTACTTC
CASSLNGNYEQYF
>TRBV5-1|.|.|TRBJ2-4
TGCGCCAGCAGCATAATCCCGGGGGCCAAAAACATTCAGTACTTC
CASSIIPGAKNIQYF
>TRBV9|once|TRBD2|TRBJ2-1
TGTGCCAGCAGGGCCGGGACTAGCGGGTTTGATAGGAATGAGCAGTTCTTC
CASRAGTSGFDRNEQFF
>TRBV5-5|.|TRBD1|TRBJ2-1
TGTGCCAGCAGACCCGGGACAGGGGCCTACAATGAGCAGTTCTTC
CASRPGTGAYNEQFF
>TRBV5-5|.|.|TRBJ1-3
TGTGCCAGCAGCTTATGGGGCAGAGCTTCTGGAAACACCATATATTTT
CASSLWGRASGNTIYF
>TRBV9|.|.|TRBJ2-2
TGTGCCAGCAGCGTCACGTCGGTTTCGAACACCGGGGAGCTGTTTTTT
CASSVTSVSNTGELFF
>TRBV19|.|TRBD1|TRBJ1-6
TGTGCCAGTAGTTCCCTGACAGGGAGGCGGAATTCACCCCTCCACTTT
CASSSLTGRRNSPLHF
>TRBV30|.|.|TRBJ1-4
TGTGCCTGGAGTCTGGGGCCGGGAGAAGAAAAACTGTTTTTT
CAWSLGPGEEKLFF
>TRBV9|.|.|TRBJ1-3
TGTGCCAGCAGCCCGGGGACTGGAAACACCATATATTTT
CASSPGTGNTIYF
>TRBV2|.|.|TRBJ2-2
TGTGCCAGCAGTGAACTGGCCCCCGGGGAGCTGTTTTTT
CASSELAPGELFF
>TRBV6-4|medium-sized|TRBD1|TRBJ2-2
TGTGCCAGCAGTGACTCCGCAGGGGGCACCGGGGAGCTGTTTTTT
CASSDSAGGTGELFF
>TRBV7-2|once|TRBD1|TRBJ1-1
TGTGCCAGCAGGCTCCGAACAGACAGGGCTGAAGCTTTCTTT
CASRLRTDRAEAFF
>TRBV7-9|.|.|TRBJ1-1
TGTGCCAGCAGCACAGGGTTGGACACTGAAGCTTTCTTT
CASSTGLDTEAFF
>TRBV29-1|.|.|TRBJ1-2
TGCAGCGCGTCCACCAATTACGGGGGATCCCTGGATGGCTACACCTTC
CSASTNYGGSLDGYTF
>TRBV7-9|.|TRBD1|TRBJ2-5
TGTTCCAGCAGCTTTGATCTTGAGACAGGGCAAGAGACCCAGTACTTC
CSSSFDLETGQETQYF
>TRBV10-3|.|.|TRBJ2-2
TGTGCCACCCTAGAAGCGAACACCGGGGAGCTGTTTTTT
CATLEANTGELFF
>TRBV7-2|few|TRBD2|TRBJ2-6
TGTGCCAGCAGCTCAATTCGGGGGGCTGGGGCCAACGTCCTGACTTTC
CASSSIRGAGANVLTF
>TRBV6-6|.|TRBD1|TRBJ2-2
TGTGCCAGCCAAGAACCCGACAGGGGGCGACTCGGGGAGCTGTTTTTT
CASQEPDRGRLGELFF